The rows below give T cell receptor beta chains drawn from one sample of a study of shared clonotypes between healthy human individuals. Produced via immunoSEQ multiplex PCR; TCRdb's table is partial and in-frame only. The sample comprises about a million clones, around 80% of which are singletons, and about 1.5% rests with the top ten. The sample taken for sequencing was memory CD4+ T cells sorted from blood. These receptors came from a man aged 18 to 35 in good health. CDR3s include the opening cysteine and the closing phenylalanine or tryptophan. The D gene is left open where the match is weak. Some rows have no size entry. The others give once, few or many, or a class for an expanded clone.

d_gene	v_gene	j_gene	abundance	CDR3aa	CDR3nt
NA	TRBV9	TRBJ1-2	NA	CASSVGGTGRYGYTF	TGTGCCAGCAGCGTAGGTGGGACGGGGCGGTATGGCTACACCTTC
NA	TRBV7-8	TRBJ1-1	NA	CASSPRGRANTGNTEAFF	TGTGCCAGCAGCCCACGAGGGCGAGCGAATACTGGGAACACTGAAGCTTTCTTT
NA	TRBV5-1	TRBJ1-4	NA	CASSRGISGEKLFF	TGCGCCAGCAGTAGGGGTATTTCGGGTGAAAAACTGTTTTTT
TRBD2	TRBV5-4	TRBJ2-4	few	CASSLGREGHIQYF	TGTGCCAGCAGCTTGGGCAGGGAGGGACACATTCAGTACTTC
NA	TRBV28	TRBJ2-4	few	CASSSGQKNIQYF	TGTGCCAGCAGTTCCGGACAGAAAAACATTCAGTACTTC
TRBD1	TRBV25-1	TRBJ1-5	NA	CASSEGTGRDQPQHF	TGTGCCAGCAGTGAAGGGACAGGCAGGGATCAGCCCCAGCATTTT
NA	TRBV6-1	TRBJ2-3	NA	CASSGRTRSTDTQYF	TGTGCCAGCAGTGGTCGGACACGGAGCACAGATACGCAGTATTTT
NA	TRBV7-2	TRBJ2-5	once	CASSNPSPGSQETQYF	TGTGCCAGCAGTAACCCCTCGCCGGGGTCGCAAGAGACCCAGTACTTC
NA	TRBV6-5	TRBJ1-2	few	CASRLQGYGYTF	TGTGCCAGCAGGCTACAGGGATATGGCTACACCTTC
TRBD1	TRBV29-1	TRBJ1-1	NA	CSVGPGGTGAKAFF	TGCAGCGTTGGGCCCGGCGGGACAGGGGCAAAAGCTTTCTTT
NA	TRBV27	TRBJ2-2	NA	CASSSTRRGTGELFF	TGTGCCAGCAGTTCGACTAGACGAGGGACCGGGGAGCTGTTTTTT
NA	TRBV5-1	TRBJ2-3	NA	CASRLTVSTDTQYF	TGCGCCAGCAGGCTAACAGTTAGCACAGATACGCAGTATTTT
NA	TRBV7-2	TRBJ1-5	once	CASSLTLTSNQPQHF	TGTGCCAGCAGCTTGACACTTACTAGCAATCAGCCCCAGCATTTT
NA	TRBV25-1	TRBJ2-5	NA	CASSPSQGQGQETQYF	TGTGCCAGCAGTCCCTCTCAAGGGCAGGGGCAAGAGACCCAGTACTTC
NA	TRBV6-1	TRBJ2-4	NA	CASSEYPTGDRGNIQYF	TGTGCCAGCAGTGAATACCCGACGGGGGACCGGGGAAACATTCAGTACTTC
NA	TRBV18	TRBJ1-5	NA	CASPPSGIRSAGNQPQHF	TGTGCCAGCCCCCCCTCGGGGATCCGGAGCGCGGGCAATCAGCCCCAGCATTTT
TRBD2	TRBV28	TRBJ2-2	NA	CASSLLAGGFTGELFF	TGTGCCAGCAGTTTGCTAGCGGGGGGATTCACCGGGGAGCTGTTTTTT
TRBD1	TRBV28	TRBJ2-3	NA	CASSLPRQGASTDTQYF	TGTGCCAGCAGTTTACCCAGACAGGGGGCGAGCACAGATACGCAGTATTTT
TRBD1	TRBV9	TRBJ1-4	NA	CASSPSGTGDEKLFF	TGTGCCAGCAGTCCCTCCGGGACAGGGGATGAAAAACTGTTTTTT
NA	TRBV5-1	TRBJ1-1	NA	CASSLRGANTEAFF	TGCGCCAGCAGTTTGAGGGGCGCGAACACTGAAGCTTTCTTT
NA	TRBV27	TRBJ2-1	NA	CASSVSRLSYNEQFF	TGTGCCAGCAGCGTTAGCCGACTCTCCTACAATGAGCAGTTCTTC
NA	TRBV5-1	TRBJ2-7	NA	CASSLGGTASYEQYF	TGCGCCAGCAGCTTGGGTGGGACGGCCTCCTACGAGCAGTACTTC
NA	TRBV7-2	TRBJ2-3	NA	CASSLGQKTDTQYF	TGTGCCAGCAGCTTAGGCCAGAAAACAGATACGCAGTATTTT
NA	TRBV9	TRBJ2-2	NA	CASSDLPGAGELFF	TGTGCCAGCAGCGATCTCCCGGGCGCCGGGGAGCTGTTTTTT
NA	TRBV7-9	TRBJ2-3	NA	CASSPRGGLGDTQYF	TGTGCCAGCAGCCCGAGAGGGGGATTGGGAGATACGCAGTATTTT
TRBD1	TRBV7-9	TRBJ1-1	NA	CASSFRQGNVDTEAFF	TGTGCCAGCAGCTTCAGACAGGGGAATGTGGACACTGAAGCTTTCTTT
NA	TRBV6-1	TRBJ2-6	NA	CASSDQGLSGANVLTF	TGTGCCAGCAGTGATCAGGGACTCTCTGGGGCCAACGTCCTGACTTTC
NA	TRBV6-1	TRBJ2-7	NA	CASRDLISYEQYF	TGTGCCAGCCGGGATCTAATATCCTACGAGCAGTACTTC
TRBD1	TRBV19	TRBJ1-4	NA	CASSIWTGGDTNEKLFF	TGTGCCAGTAGTATATGGACAGGGGGCGACACTAATGAAAAACTGTTTTTT
NA	TRBV4-1	TRBJ2-3	once	CASSLLPGGQNADTQYF	TGCGCCAGCAGCCTACTCCCTGGGGGCCAGAACGCAGATACGCAGTATTTT
TRBD2	TRBV2	TRBJ2-3	NA	CASSVNSGQDTQYF	TGTGCCAGCAGTGTTAATAGCGGGCAAGATACGCAGTATTTT
NA	TRBV5-3	TRBJ1-2	NA	CARSLVRARGDGYTF	TGTGCCAGAAGCTTGGTAAGAGCCAGGGGAGATGGCTACACCTTC
TRBD2	TRBV19	TRBJ2-3	NA	CATQPIGGGTDTQYF	TGTGCCACCCAACCCATCGGGGGGGGAACAGATACGCAGTATTTT
NA	TRBV18	TRBJ1-1	few	CASSGSDTRGAFF	TGTGCCAGCTCAGGGTCTGACACGAGAGGGGCTTTCTTT
NA	TRBV29-1	TRBJ2-1	NA	CSVQSAASYNEQFF	TGCAGCGTCCAATCGGCCGCCTCCTACAATGAGCAGTTCTTC
NA	TRBV6-1	TRBJ2-7	few	CASSESGTPYEQYF	TGTGCCAGCAGTGAAAGCGGCACACCCTACGAGCAGTACTTC
NA	TRBV19	TRBJ1-1	NA	CASSMTGNTEAFF	TGTGCCAGTAGTATGACTGGGAACACTGAAGCTTTCTTT
TRBD2	TRBV7-2	TRBJ2-6	NA	CASSRESGRGSGANVLTF	TGTGCCAGCAGCCGCGAGTCGGGGAGGGGCTCTGGGGCCAACGTCCTGACTTTC
NA	TRBV5-1	TRBJ2-5	NA	CASSRGATQETQYF	TGCGCCAGCAGTCGGGGGGCGACTCAAGAGACCCAGTACTTC
NA	TRBV29-1	TRBJ1-2	NA	CSVSGFYGYTF	TGCAGCGTTTCGGGTTTCTATGGCTACACCTTC
NA	TRBV19	TRBJ1-2	NA	CASSYRGRDYGYTF	TGTGCCAGTAGTTACCGGGGGCGAGACTATGGCTACACCTTC
NA	TRBV20-1	TRBJ2-7	NA	CSAQGGAEQYF	TGCAGTGCCCAGGGCGGAGCCGAGCAGTACTTC
NA	TRBV28	TRBJ1-4	NA	CASRPGLANEKLFF	TGTGCCAGCAGGCCAGGGCTCGCTAATGAAAAACTGTTTTTT
TRBD1	TRBV7-8	TRBJ1-2	few	CASSAGGYYGYTF	TGTGCCAGCAGCGCAGGGGGTTACTATGGCTACACCTTC
TRBD2	TRBV5-4	TRBJ2-7	NA	CASSQGAGLAREQYF	TGTGCCAGCAGCCAGGGGGCGGGACTAGCGAGGGAGCAGTACTTC
NA	TRBV9	TRBJ2-5	NA	CASSVAPVQETQYF	TGTGCCAGCAGCGTAGCTCCTGTTCAAGAGACCCAGTACTTC
TRBD1	TRBV5-1	TRBJ1-4	NA	CASSPRPGQSNEKLFF	TGCGCCAGCAGCCCTAGACCGGGACAGAGTAATGAAAAACTGTTTTTT
NA	TRBV7-2	TRBJ2-3	NA	CASSWTASGDTQYF	TGTGCCAGCAGCTGGACAGCATCGGGAGATACGCAGTATTTT
NA	TRBV2	TRBJ1-5	NA	CASSSGSYNQPQHF	TGTGCCAGCAGCTCCGGCAGCTACAATCAGCCCCAGCATTTT
TRBD1	TRBV25-1	TRBJ1-2	NA	CASSDLGQEVYGYTF	TGTGCCAGCAGTGACCTCGGACAGGAGGTATATGGCTACACCTTC
NA	TRBV29-1	TRBJ2-3	NA	CSVDGQGRTDTQYF	TGCAGCGTTGATGGGCAGGGGCGCACAGATACGCAGTATTTT
NA	TRBV5-1	TRBJ2-2	NA	CASMLPPTGELFF	TGCGCCAGCATGCTACCACCTACCGGGGAGCTGTTTTTT
NA	TRBV30	TRBJ2-1	NA	CAWREAGSSYNEQFF	TGTGCCTGGAGGGAAGCGGGTTCCTCCTACAATGAGCAGTTCTTC
NA	TRBV5-1	TRBJ1-6	NA	CASSFSGSSYNSPLHF	TGCGCCAGCAGCTTTAGCGGGAGCTCCTATAATTCACCCCTCCACTTT
NA	TRBV11-2	TRBJ2-2	NA	CASSLGGRGRAGELFF	TGTGCCAGCAGCTTAGGAGGGAGAGGGAGAGCCGGGGAGCTGTTTTTT
TRBD1	TRBV5-6	TRBJ1-1	NA	CASRGTGLNTEAFF	TGTGCCAGCAGGGGGACAGGGCTGAACACTGAAGCTTTCTTT
NA	TRBV29-1	TRBJ1-1	NA	CSVAQGGGTEAFF	TGCAGCGTAGCCCAGGGTGGTGGTACTGAAGCTTTCTTT